This TCR beta chain was sequenced for a study of technical replicates of blood from several donors. Generated by immunoSEQ multiplex PCR, the TCRdb table keeps only in-frame clones and is missing some. The table includes some 60,000 clones, roughly 86% detected once. CDR3 length equals 14 residues. Deletions cut 2 bases from V and 3 bases from J, with 11 bases between. Germline loops: CDR1 SGHAT, CDR2 FQNNGV. The sequenced sample consisted of PBMCs. This receptor was obtained from a human donor in good health. Some clones in this sample may be carry-over from other donors' samples. The chain employs TRBV11-2 and TRBJ2-7; D ambiguous. The chain's CDR3 is CASSLIRRVYEQYF. Written as DNA, the CDR3 is TGTGCCAGCAGCTTAATTCGGAGAGTCTACGAGCAGTACTTC. Looking up the rest from reference TRBV11-2 and TRBJ2-7 gives the full variable domain: EAGVAQSPRYKIIEKRQSVAFWCNPISGHATLYWYQQILGQGPKLLIQFQNNGVVDDSQLPKDRFSAERLKGVDSTLKIQPAKLEDSAVYLCASSLIRRVYEQYFGPGTRLTVT.